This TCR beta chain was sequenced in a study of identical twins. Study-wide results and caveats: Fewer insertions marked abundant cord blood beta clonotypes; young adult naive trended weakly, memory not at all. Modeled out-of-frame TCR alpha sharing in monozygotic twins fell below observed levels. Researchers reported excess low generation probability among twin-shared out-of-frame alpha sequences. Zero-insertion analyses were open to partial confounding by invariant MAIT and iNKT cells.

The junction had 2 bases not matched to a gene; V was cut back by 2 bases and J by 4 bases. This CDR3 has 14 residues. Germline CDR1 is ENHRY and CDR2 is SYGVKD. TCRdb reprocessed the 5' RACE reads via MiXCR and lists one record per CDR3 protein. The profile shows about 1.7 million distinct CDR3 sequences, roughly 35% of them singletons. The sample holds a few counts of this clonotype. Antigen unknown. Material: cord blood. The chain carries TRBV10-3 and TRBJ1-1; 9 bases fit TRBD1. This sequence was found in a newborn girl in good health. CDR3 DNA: TGTGCCATCAGTGAGACAGGGGGCGGCACTGAAGCTTTCTTT. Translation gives CAISETGGGTEAFF.